This T cell receptor (beta chain) was documented in a study of post-analysis software for immune sequencing data. Overall study: Several disease courses (relapsing-remitting, secondary progressive and progressive-relapsing) of multiple sclerosis were included. General study points: When patients were compared with controls, about 5 TRBV segments were more frequent, TRBV5-6, TRBV5-1 and TRBV20-1 among them. In multiple sclerosis, normalized Chao1 diversity was significantly below that of controls. Clustering by F measure revealed strong co-clustering among samples prepared together in one batch.

This clonotype was detected only a few times. Its antigen is currently unknown. The TCR beta cDNA libraries contained unique molecular identifiers. TCRdb re-called the PCR reads through MiXCR, storing one row per CDR3 protein. The sample includes 750,000 to 950,000 distinct CDR3 sequences, about 57% of them seen just once. Trimming left V 6 bases short and J 1 base short, with 18 bases between. CDR3 length: 16 residues. The clonotype comes from a girl under 18 with multiple sclerosis. The V and J genes are TRBV12-3 or TRBV12-4 and TRBJ1-1, with D possibly matching TRBD1 (6 bases). Input material: blood. CDR3 DNA: TGTGCCAGCAGCGTACTAGGGGGAACGGGGAACACTGAAGCTTTCTTT. It is translated as CASSVLGGTGNTEAFF.